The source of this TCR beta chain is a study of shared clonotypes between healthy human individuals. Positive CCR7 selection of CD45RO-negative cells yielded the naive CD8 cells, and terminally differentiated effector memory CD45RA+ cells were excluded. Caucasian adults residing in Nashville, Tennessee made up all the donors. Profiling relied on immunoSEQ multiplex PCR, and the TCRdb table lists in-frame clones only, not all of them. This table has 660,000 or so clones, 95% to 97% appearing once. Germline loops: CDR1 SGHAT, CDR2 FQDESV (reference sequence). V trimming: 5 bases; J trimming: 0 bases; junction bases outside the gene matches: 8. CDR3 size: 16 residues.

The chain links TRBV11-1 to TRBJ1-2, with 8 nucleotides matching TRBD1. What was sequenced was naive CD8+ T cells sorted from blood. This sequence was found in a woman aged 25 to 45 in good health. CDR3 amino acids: CASSPRQGSTNYGYTF. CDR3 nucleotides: TGTGCCAGCAGCCCTCGACAGGGGTCAACTAACTATGGCTACACCTTC.